This T cell receptor (beta chain) was recorded in a study of blood T cell repertoires in COVID-19. The CDR3 length is 17 residues. Trimming removed 0 bases from V and 4 bases from J; junction bases left unmatched: 8. Per germline, CDR1 SGHDT and CDR2 YYEEEE. Participants, roughly 18 to 100 years old, spanned approximately 25 US areas. Participants' reported clinical history set cohort assignment. Only in-frame clones appear in the TCRdb table, and some are missing; sequencing was by immunoSEQ multiplex PCR. The repertoire holds about 300,000 clones, with 90% as singletons. The material sequenced was PBMCs or T cells enriched from blood (not recorded which). The clonotype comes from a woman aged 18-35 years with acute COVID-19. The J gene is TRBJ2-1, the V gene TRBV5-6, with 9 bases fitting TRBD1. For the CDR3, the DNA is TGTGCCAGCAGCTTGGGGACAGGGGCTGTGGGTTACAATGAGCAGTTCTTC. It yields the protein CASSLGTGAVGYNEQFF.